This TCR beta chain was observed in a study of sequential checkpoint blockade in melanoma. Overall study context: First-line arms were nivolumab then ipilimumab, or the reverse, randomized 1:1.

Assay used: immunoSEQ multiplex PCR; TCRdb lists only in-frame clones, some missing. The table has some 17,000 clones, 60% to 80% seen once; the top ten hold roughly 35%. The CDR3 has 15 amino acids. Looked up from germline, CDR1 is SGHVS and CDR2 is FQNEAQ. V was cut by 0 bases and J by 5 bases, with 14 bases left in between. Treatment here: randomized to nivolumab then ipilimumab (arm A) or the reverse (arm B). DNA-damaging chemotherapy had not been given to any patient beforehand. This sample comprised CD8+ T cells sorted from blood (inferred from file names), obtained from a patient given nivolumab and ipilimumab in sequence. This chain joins TRBV7-8 and TRBJ2-7, with a tentative D call TRBD1 (6 bases). The origin of this receptor is a human donor with melanoma. As DNA, the CDR3 is TGTGCCAGCAGCTTAGCGAACAGGGTAGGAGACGAGCAGTACTTC. This sequence encodes CASSLANRVGDEQYF.